The sequence of this T cell receptor (beta chain) was determined in a study of cytomegalovirus exposure and HLA in healthy donors. Study observations and caveats: It was shown in a later analysis that HLA-associated TCR beta chains were more clonally expanded than other, equally common chains. As a later analysis showed, several of the most significant clusters appeared to be linked to common viral pathogens.

Notes on this clone: Its antigen is unidentified.

Amplification used 60 Vbeta primers and 13 Jbeta primers. The method was immunoSEQ multiplex PCR; TCRdb's version includes in-frame clones alone and lacks a portion of them. The profile shows 120,000 to 150,000 clones, around 75% of them singletons. V was trimmed by 5 bases and J by 5 bases, leaving 16 bases between them. The CDR3 is 14 amino acids. Germline assignment: CDR1 SEHNR and CDR2 FQNEAQ (reference sequence). Sample: PBMCs. This clonotype was obtained from a woman between 40 and 55 years old in good health and CMV-seronegative. The genes are TRBV7-9 and TRBJ2-7; D is possibly TRBD1 (5 bases). The CDR3 DNA follows: TGTGCCAGCAGCACCAGGGTACTCAAGGACGAGCAGTACTTC. Its translation is CASSTRVLKDEQYF.